This T cell receptor (beta chain) is from a study of OX40 agonist ivuxolimab in advanced cancers. Broadly, across the study: Ivuxolimab was a fully human IgG2 agonistic monoclonal antibody targeting the costimulatory receptor OX40 (CD134). Intravenous ivuxolimab was administered to patients every 2 weeks at six dose levels: 0.01, 0.1, 0.3, 1.5, 3 and 10 mg/kg. Of the 50 to 55 patients in dose escalation, around 20 had hepatocellular carcinoma, about 15 had melanoma, 9 had renal cell carcinoma and 9 had head and neck cancer. In the dose-escalation cohort, roughly 80% of patients were male, and the mean age was around 60 years, with a range of about 23 to 90. Patients were allowed to have had prior anti-PD-1, anti-PD-L1 or anti-CTLA-4 therapy, and around two fifths of the dose-escalation patients had been treated with checkpoint inhibitors. Partial responses occurred in three dose-escalation patients: two with cutaneous melanoma and one with hepatocellular carcinoma. The purpose of peripheral TCRbeta sequencing was to test whether ivuxolimab changed TCR sequence diversity and led to clonal T-cell expansion. The paper reports the monotherapy dose-escalation portion (N = 52 patients) of the phase I ivuxolimab trial. Study-level results and caveats: At doses of 0.1 to 3.0 mg/kg, clonal expansion of both CD4+ and CD8+ blood T cells was observed from baseline to week 6. Low levels of normalized T-cell clonal expansion were also seen in some nonresponding patients. Which antigens the clonally expanded peripheral T cells were specific for was not determined. In the 0.1-3.0 mg/kg groups, partial responders had among the lowest normalized peripheral clonal expansion, particularly in CD8+ T cells. After ivuxolimab, more expanded clones were found on average in CD8+ T cells than in CD4+ T cells.

The CDR3 runs 16 amino acids, cysteine and phenylalanine included. The read is trimmed to its CDR3 DNA, 48 bases read in frame from base 1. A distance of 18 bases separates the germline ends of V and J, which lose 3 bases and 3 bases respectively. As encoded in the germline V gene (reference sequence), CDR1 is SGHNT while CDR2 is YYREEE. To sequence the TCRbeta CDR3 region, genomic DNA was isolated from the sorted cells. The immunoSEQ Assay was used for sequencing of TCRbeta CDR3 regions. TCRdb holds this immuneACCESS table with in-frame rearrangements only. Some clones are missing; in checked studies, unresolved V genes explain under half, and the rest has no known cause. In all, the sample holds just over 90,000 clones, and 94% of those were seen once. Approximately 2.9% of the sample is in the top ten clones. Patients with a history of autoimmune disease or receiving systemic immunosuppression were excluded from the trial. Peripheral blood for TCR sequencing was collected from all dose cohorts at baseline, on cycle 4 day 1, and on cycle 7 day 1. Samples came from an open-label, multicenter, first-in-human phase I dose-escalation trial of ivuxolimab. Adults with locally advanced or metastatic head and neck squamous cell, hepatocellular, melanoma or renal cell carcinoma were enrolled in the trial. CD4+ and CD8+ T cells were sorted separately from peripheral blood before TCR sequencing.

Points on this clone: The specificity of this receptor is unknown. No base-level quality is on record; no much larger clone is a single base apart.

The chain employs TRBV5-4 and TRBJ2-5, with TRBD1 perhaps the D gene, on 5 matching bases. The source was CD4+ or CD8+ T cells sorted from blood, collected in a trial of the OX40 agonist ivuxolimab. The origin of this receptor is an adult with an advanced solid tumor such as melanoma, head and neck, liver or kidney cancer. The sequenced DNA: TGTGCCAGCAGCTCTCGGCAGGGCTCTTCTAAAGAGACCCAGTACTTC. This codes for CASSSRQGSSKETQYF.